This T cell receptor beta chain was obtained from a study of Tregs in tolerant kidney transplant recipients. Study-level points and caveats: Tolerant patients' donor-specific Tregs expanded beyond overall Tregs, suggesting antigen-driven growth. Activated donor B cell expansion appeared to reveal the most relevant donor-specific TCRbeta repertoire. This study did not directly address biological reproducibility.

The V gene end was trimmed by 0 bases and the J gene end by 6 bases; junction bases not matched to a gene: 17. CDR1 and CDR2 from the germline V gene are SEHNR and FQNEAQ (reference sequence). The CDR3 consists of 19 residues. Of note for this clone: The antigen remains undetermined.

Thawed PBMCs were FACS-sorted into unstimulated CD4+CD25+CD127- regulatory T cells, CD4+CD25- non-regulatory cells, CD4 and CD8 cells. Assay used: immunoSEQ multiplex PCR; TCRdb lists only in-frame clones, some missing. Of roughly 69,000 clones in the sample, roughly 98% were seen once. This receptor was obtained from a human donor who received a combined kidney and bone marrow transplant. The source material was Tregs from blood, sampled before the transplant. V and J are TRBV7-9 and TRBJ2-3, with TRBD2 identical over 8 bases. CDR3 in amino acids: CASSLAVLTGLGFIDTQYF. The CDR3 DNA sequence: TGTGCCAGCAGCTTAGCCGTCCTAACGGGACTAGGGTTTATTGATACGCAGTATTTT.